A selection of T cell receptor beta chains follows, all from one sample in a study of cytomegalovirus exposure and HLA in healthy donors. The repertoire was sequenced with immunoSEQ multiplex PCR; TCRdb's copy has only in-frame clones and lacks some. This sample's clone table lists about 130,000 clones. Source material: PBMCs. The source of these receptors is a woman in her thirties or forties in good health and CMV-seronegative. Each CDR3 is given with its conserved first and last residue. The D gene is left open where the match is weak.

V gene	J gene	D gene	CDR3 DNA	CDR3 protein
TRBV4-1	TRBJ2-7	TRBD1	TGCGCCAGCAGCCTCCTAGGGGGACAGGGGTATCACAGCTCCTACGAGCAGTACTTC	CASSLLGGQGYHSSYEQYF
TRBV4-1	TRBJ2-1	TRBD2	TGCGCCAGCAGCCAAGATCAGGCTAGCGGGTTCTACAATGAGCAGTTCTTC	CASSQDQASGFYNEQFF
TRBV10-1	TRBJ2-2	NA	TGCGCCAGCAGTGAGTTAGGCAGGGTAAGGACCGGGGAGCTGTTTTTT	CASSELGRVRTGELFF
TRBV18	TRBJ2-5	NA	TGTGCCAGCTCACCGGGCGGGGGCCCGGGAGAGACCCAGTACTTC	CASSPGGGPGETQYF
TRBV5-1	TRBJ1-6	NA	TGCGCCAGCAGCTCGGGACAATCCTCGCTCCACTTT	CASSSGQSSLHF
TRBV7-9	TRBJ2-1	NA	TGTGCCACAGAGGGGGGGAATTCCTACAATGAGCAGTTCTTC	CATEGGNSYNEQFF
TRBV6-5	TRBJ1-2	NA	TGTGCCAGCAGTTTCACGACTGCTTTCTATGGCTACACCTTC	CASSFTTAFYGYTF
TRBV6-5	TRBJ1-1	NA	TGTGCCAGCAGTTACTCGAACACCCTGAACACTGAAGCTTTCTTT	CASSYSNTLNTEAFF
TRBV6-4	TRBJ1-1	TRBD1	TGTGCCAGCAGCCCCCGGGACAGCTACACTGAAGCTTTCTTT	CASSPRDSYTEAFF
TRBV6-5	TRBJ2-2	NA	TGTGCCATTCAACCGACAGGAACCGGGGAGCTGTTTTTT	CAIQPTGTGELFF
TRBV28	TRBJ1-4	NA	TGTGCCAGCAGTCAAGCCGGGGGGGCAACTAATGAAAAACTGTTTTTT	CASSQAGGATNEKLFF
TRBV4-1	TRBJ1-5	NA	TGCGCCAGCAGCCAAGATGGGGGCGGGGGTCAGCCCCAGCATTTT	CASSQDGGGGQPQHF
TRBV4-1	TRBJ2-3	TRBD1	TGCGCCAGCAGCCATCGCGACAGGGGAGGCACAGATACGCAGTATTTT	CASSHRDRGGTDTQYF
TRBV7-9	TRBJ1-6	TRBD1	TGTGCCAGCAGCCCGGACAGGGGGCTCAATTCACCCCTCCACTTT	CASSPDRGLNSPLHF
TRBV12-2	TRBJ2-3	NA	TGTGCAAGTCGCTTAGTCGGCGCGGGGGGCACAGATACGCAGTATTTT	CASRLVGAGGTDTQYF
TRBV21-1	TRBJ1-1	NA	TGTGCCAGCCCCCGGGTCCAAAGGGGCACTGAAGCTTTCTTT	CASPRVQRGTEAFF
TRBV7-2	TRBJ2-3	NA	TGTGCCAGCAGCACCCTGGGACTCCTCAACACAGATACGCAGTATTTT	CASSTLGLLNTDTQYF
TRBV5-1	TRBJ2-3	NA	TGCGCCAGCAGCCCTGACACGGACAGCAACACAGATACGCAGTATTTT	CASSPDTDSNTDTQYF
TRBV19	TRBJ1-2	NA	TGTGCCAGTAGTAGTCGTGAGGACTATGGCTACACCTTC	CASSSREDYGYTF
TRBV28	TRBJ1-6	NA	TGTGCCAGCAGTCCCCCAGGGGCAGGGAGGGATTCACCCCTCCACTTT	CASSPPGAGRDSPLHF
TRBV4-1	TRBJ1-4	TRBD1	TGCGCCAGCAGCCAGAGACAGCGGACAGGGGTTTACCGAACTAATGAAAAACTGTTTTTT	CASSQRQRTGVYRTNEKLFF
TRBV5-5	TRBJ1-6	NA	TGTGCCAGCAGCTTGCGGGGTTCACCCCTCCACTTT	CASSLRGSPLHF
TRBV4-3	TRBJ2-1	TRBD1	TGCGCCAGCAGCCAACGACCCAGGGGGCAGGTGGGTTACAATGAGCAGTTCTTC	CASSQRPRGQVGYNEQFF
TRBV6-5	TRBJ1-2	NA	TGTGCCAGCAGTCCATCAATACAGGTGATCTATGGCTACACCTTC	CASSPSIQVIYGYTF
TRBV7-7	TRBJ2-5	NA	TGTGCTAGCAGCTTATTGGGTAGCGGCCAAGAGACCCAGTACTTC	CASSLLGSGQETQYF
TRBV5-4	TRBJ2-6	NA	TGTGCCAGCGGAAAGCCTAGGTCCCTTCCCACTGGGGCCAACGTCCTGACTTTC	CASGKPRSLPTGANVLTF
TRBV9	TRBJ1-1	NA	TGTGCCAGCAGCCTCACTCAGGGAGGATATACTGAAGCTTTCTTT	CASSLTQGGYTEAFF
TRBV10-3	TRBJ1-2	NA	TGTGCCATCGCGGAAAACCTCTATGGCTACACCTTC	CAIAENLYGYTF
TRBV7-9	TRBJ2-7	NA	TGTGCCAGCAGCCCACAGGGGGGGGGATACTACGAGCAGTACTTC	CASSPQGGGYYEQYF
TRBV7-9	TRBJ1-1	TRBD1	TGTGCCAGCAGCCATACGGACAGGTACACTGAAGCTTTCTTT	CASSHTDRYTEAFF
TRBV7-2	TRBJ2-3	TRBD2	TGTGCCAGCAGCTTATTTGCTAGCGGGGCTAGCACAGATACGCAGTATTTT	CASSLFASGASTDTQYF
TRBV5-1	TRBJ1-1	NA	TGCGCCAGCAGCTTGTTAGGGGCGAACACTGAAGCTTTCTTT	CASSLLGANTEAFF
TRBV28	TRBJ1-5	NA	TGTGCCAGCAGTCCCAGCGGAGGAGGGGTTCTCAATCAGCCCCAGCATTTT	CASSPSGGGVLNQPQHF
TRBV5-4	TRBJ1-4	NA	TGTGCCAGCAGCTTGGGGGGCGTTAGTACTGAAAAACTGTTTTTT	CASSLGGVSTEKLFF
TRBV13	TRBJ1-6	NA	TGTGCCAGCAGCTCCCCCCCCCGGGTCCTCGGGAACTCACCCCTCCACTTT	CASSSPPRVLGNSPLHF
TRBV27	TRBJ2-1	TRBD2	TGTGCCAGCAGTTTAGCCGGGACTAGCGGGGGGATTGAGCAGTTCTTC	CASSLAGTSGGIEQFF
TRBV12-5	TRBJ2-1	NA	TGTGCTAGTGGATCCGCGGGACCACTCTACAATGAGCAGTTCTTC	CASGSAGPLYNEQFF
TRBV28	TRBJ1-2	NA	TGTGCCAGCAGTTTTGTGGGGGACTCTAACTATGGCTACACCTTC	CASSFVGDSNYGYTF
TRBV5-1	TRBJ1-6	TRBD1	TGCGCCAGCCATACAGGGGGCAATTCACCCCTCCACTTT	CASHTGGNSPLHF
TRBV7-8	TRBJ1-2	NA	TGTGCCAGCAGCTTACTTAGAGAACACTATGGCTACACCTTC	CASSLLREHYGYTF
TRBV14	TRBJ2-6	TRBD1	TGTGCCAGCAGCCCTTGGGACAGGGGGCTCACTGGGGCCAACGTCCTGACTTTC	CASSPWDRGLTGANVLTF
TRBV5-5	TRBJ1-2	TRBD1	TGTGCCAGCAGCCTAGGACAGGGAACGAACTATGGCTACACCTTC	CASSLGQGTNYGYTF